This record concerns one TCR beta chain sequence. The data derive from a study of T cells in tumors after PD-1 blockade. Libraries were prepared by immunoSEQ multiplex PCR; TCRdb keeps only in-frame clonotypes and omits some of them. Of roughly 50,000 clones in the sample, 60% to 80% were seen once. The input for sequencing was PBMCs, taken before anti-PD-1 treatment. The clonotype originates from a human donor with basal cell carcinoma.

For the CDR3, the DNA is TGTGCCAGCAGCGTTTTACAGAACACTGAAGCTTTCTTT. Translation gives CASSVLQNTEAFF. This rearrangement joins TRBV9 to TRBJ1-1; D unresolved. Trimming pared 2 bases from V and 1 base from J, leaving 6 bases between. Per germline, CDR1 SGDLS and CDR2 YYNGEE. The CDR3 is made up of 13 amino acids.